The rows below give T cell receptor beta chains drawn from one sample of a study of blood T cell repertoires in COVID-19. TCRdb keeps only in-frame clones here, not all; method: immunoSEQ multiplex PCR. The repertoire holds about 170,000 clones, with around four fifths as singletons. The sample was peripheral blood. Receptors were obtained from a woman older than 75 with acute or convalescent COVID-19. Each CDR3 is given with its conserved first and last residue. Each record gives: J gene, V gene, clone size, D gene, CDR3 protein, CDR3 DNA. A D gene is named only where the DNA matches it firmly. Expanded clones are given a class, and other clones once, few, many or no size at all.

J gene: TRBJ1-2; V gene: TRBV9; clone size: once; D gene: NA; CDR3 protein: CARRIGHMEQYGYTF; CDR3 DNA: TGTGCCAGGCGGATAGGACACATGGAGCAATATGGCTACACCTTC
J gene: TRBJ1-2; V gene: TRBV6-2/TRBV6-3; clone size: NA; D gene: TRBD1; CDR3 protein: CASSPQGATYGYTF; CDR3 DNA: TGTGCCAGCAGCCCTCAGGGGGCGACCTATGGCTACACCTTC
J gene: TRBJ2-2; V gene: TRBV30; clone size: NA; D gene: NA; CDR3 protein: CAWSVLGGANTGELFF; CDR3 DNA: TGTGCCTGGAGTGTACTTGGGGGCGCGAACACCGGGGAGCTGTTTTTT
J gene: TRBJ2-2; V gene: TRBV7-3; clone size: NA; D gene: NA; CDR3 protein: CASSSKNTGELFF; CDR3 DNA: TGTGCCAGCAGCTCTAAGAACACCGGGGAGCTGTTTTTT
J gene: TRBJ2-1; V gene: TRBV19; clone size: NA; D gene: TRBD1; CDR3 protein: CASSLGTVNEQFF; CDR3 DNA: TGTGCCAGTAGTCTCGGGACAGTGAATGAGCAGTTCTTC
J gene: TRBJ2-2; V gene: TRBV9; clone size: NA; D gene: TRBD1; CDR3 protein: CASSVAPGGNTGELFF; CDR3 DNA: TGTGCCAGCAGCGTAGCCCCAGGGGGGAACACCGGGGAGCTGTTTTTT
J gene: TRBJ1-3; V gene: TRBV6-6; clone size: NA; D gene: TRBD1; CDR3 protein: CASSQKTGELSGNTIYF; CDR3 DNA: TGTGCCAGCAGTCAAAAGACAGGGGAACTCTCTGGAAACACCATATATTTT
J gene: TRBJ2-4; V gene: TRBV5-4; clone size: NA; D gene: NA; CDR3 protein: CASSPVRDPLKNIQYF; CDR3 DNA: TGTGCCAGCAGCCCGGTGAGGGATCCTTTAAAAAACATTCAGTACTTC
J gene: TRBJ2-7; V gene: TRBV5-6; clone size: NA; D gene: NA; CDR3 protein: CASSFAGREQYF; CDR3 DNA: TGTGCCAGCAGCTTTGCGGGGAGGGAGCAGTACTTC
J gene: TRBJ2-7; V gene: TRBV2; clone size: once; D gene: NA; CDR3 protein: CASTWQGWSYEQYF; CDR3 DNA: TGTGCCAGCACCTGGCAGGGTTGGTCCTACGAGCAGTACTTC